This TCR beta chain was profiled in a study of shared clonotypes between healthy human individuals. This clone was counted a single time. Method: immunoSEQ multiplex PCR; TCRdb's copy keeps in-frame clones and lacks some. The sample has roughly 2 million clones, around 95% seen once. V was trimmed by 4 bases and J by 3 bases, leaving 13 bases between them. Germline CDR1 and CDR2: SGHRS and YFSETQ. The CDR3 sequence is 15 residues long. Sequenced input: naive CD4+ T cells sorted from blood. Subset: CD45RA+ positively selected. This clonotype was sampled from a young man in good health. The rearrangement joins TRBV5-1 to TRBJ2-2; D is uncertain. Here the CDR3 reads CASSPFGWDTGELFF. The CDR3 DNA is TGCGCCAGCAGCCCATTTGGCTGGGACACCGGGGAGCTGTTTTTT.